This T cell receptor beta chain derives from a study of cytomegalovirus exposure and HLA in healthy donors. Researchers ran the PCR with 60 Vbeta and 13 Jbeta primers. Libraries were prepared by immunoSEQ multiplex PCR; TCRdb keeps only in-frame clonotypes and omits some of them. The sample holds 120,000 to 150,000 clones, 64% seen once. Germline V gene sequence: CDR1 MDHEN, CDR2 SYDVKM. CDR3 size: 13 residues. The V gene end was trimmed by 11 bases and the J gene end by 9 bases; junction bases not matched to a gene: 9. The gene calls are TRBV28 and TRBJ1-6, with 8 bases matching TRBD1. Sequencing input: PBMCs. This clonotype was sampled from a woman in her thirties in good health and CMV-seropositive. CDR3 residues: CAVLGQGGSPLHF. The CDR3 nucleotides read TGTGCCGTTCTTGGACAGGGTGGTTCACCCCTCCACTTT.